These 10 T cell receptor beta chains were all obtained from the same sample, sequenced in a study of control samples from healthy donors and cancer patients. Profiled with immunoSEQ multiplex PCR; TCRdb holds only in-frame clones, not every one. The data hold 40,000 to 65,000 clones, with about nine tenths observed a single time. Sequenced input: PBMCs. The receptors shown here come from a man aged 55-75 years with head and neck cancer.

V is TRBV27 and J is TRBJ2-7; D call uncertain. The CDR3 is 13 amino acids. With 4 bases removed from V and 6 bases from J, the gap between germline ends came to 13 bases. Germline V gene data show CDR1 as MNHEY and CDR2 as SMNVEV (reference sequence). CDR3 nucleotides: TGTGCCAGCAGTTACGTGGCTGAGACCGAGCAGTACTTC. Translated, it gives CASSYVAETEQYF.

The rearrangement links TRBV19 to TRBJ2-7; either TRBD1 or TRBD2 may fit D (5 bases each). V was cut by 6 bases and J by 4 bases, with 19 bases left in between. The CDR3 loop spans 15 amino acids. Germline V gene lookup returns CDR1 LNHDA and CDR2 SQIVND (reference sequence). CDR3 nucleotide sequence: TGTGCCAGTAGCGGCTTGGGGGATCCGCGGTACGAGCAGTACTTC. Its protein is CASSGLGDPRYEQYF.

In this sample, this clone turned up once. The chain recombines TRBV28 with TRBJ1-6; perhaps TRBD1 as D (6 bases). Deletions cut 3 bases from V and 5 bases from J, with 11 bases between. This CDR3 spans 15 amino acids. The germline V gene encodes CDR1 MDHEN and CDR2 SYDVKM. DNA of the CDR3: TGTGCCAGCAGTTTCGTGGACAGAAATAATTCACCCCTCCACTTT. Translation gives CASSFVDRNNSPLHF.

The chain is built from TRBV30 and TRBJ2-3, with D possibly TRBD1 on 5 matching bases. Trimming shortened V by 2 bases and J by 6 bases, and 6 bases separated the two germline ends. This CDR3 contains 11 residues. Germline V CDR1 and CDR2: GTSNPN, SVGIG (reference sequence). CDR3 sequence (DNA): TGTGCCTGGAGTAGGGGCGATACGCAGTATTTT. Protein: CAWSRGDTQYF.

This chain uses TRBV7-2 with TRBJ1-2, with 9 bases matching TRBD1. From germline, CDR1 is SGHTA and CDR2 FQGNSA. This CDR3 has 16 amino acids. The junction had 6 bases not matched to a gene; V was cut back by 2 bases and J by 2 bases. DNA of the CDR3: TGTGCCAGCAGCTTAATTCCTGACAGGGGGAACTATGGCTACACCTTC. It codes for CASSLIPDRGNYGYTF.

This chain uses TRBV7-2 with TRBJ1-2, with a possible D match to TRBD1 (5 bases). Germline CDR1 SGHTA, CDR2 FQGNSA. The CDR3 sequence is 14 residues long. Trimming left V 5 bases short and J 5 bases short, with 15 bases between. The CDR3 loop reads CASSRDPGTYGYTF. The DNA for the CDR3 is TGTGCCAGCAGCCGGGACCCTGGGACTTATGGCTACACCTTC. Supplemented by reference TRBV7-2 and TRBJ1-2, the full variable domain reads GAGVSQSPSNKVTEKGKDVELRCDPISGHTALYWYRQSLGQGLEFLIYFQGNSAPDKSGLPSDRFSAERTGGSVSTLTIQRTQQEDSAVYLCASSRDPGTYGYTFGSGTRLTVV.

The V and J genes are TRBV5-4 and TRBJ2-1; perhaps TRBD2 as D (6 bases). From germline, CDR1 is SGHNT and CDR2 YYREEE (reference sequence). The CDR3 spans 13 residues. Trimming removed 3 bases from V and 6 bases from J, with 10 bases in between. CDR3 nucleotides: TGTGCCAGCAGCTCTACTAGCAGCAATGAGCAGTTCTTC. Its protein product is CASSSTSSNEQFF. The entire variable domain, with the rest obtained from reference TRBV5-4 and TRBJ2-1, is as follows: ETGVTQSPTHLIKTRGQQVTLRCSSQSGHNTVSWYQQALGQGPQFIFQYYREEENGRGNFPPRFSGLQFPNYSSELNVNALELDDSALYLCASSSTSSNEQFFGPGTRLTVL.

The V and J genes are TRBV7-9 and TRBJ2-7, with D perhaps TRBD1 (7 bases). V lost 4 bases and J lost 3, with 16 bases in between. The CDR3 is 15 amino acids. Germline V gene data show CDR1 as SEHNR and CDR2 as FQNEAQ (reference sequence). CDR3 sequence: CASSSRDSLSYEQYF. The CDR3 DNA reads as TGTGCCAGCAGCTCGCGGGACAGCCTAAGCTACGAGCAGTACTTC.

The J gene is TRBJ2-7, the V gene TRBV14; TRBD2 is a possible D gene (6 bases). Per the germline V gene, CDR1 is SGHDN and CDR2 is FVKESK. V lost 4 bases and J lost 8, with 18 bases in between. The CDR3 is 14 amino acids. CDR3 sequence: CASSLQYGGLKQYF. CDR3 nucleotides: TGTGCCAGCAGCCTTCAGTATGGGGGGTTGAAGCAGTACTTC.

The gene calls are TRBV6-2 or TRBV6-3 and TRBJ1-5, with no clear D. The CDR3 has 16 amino acids. The V gene's germline CDR1 is MNHEY and CDR2 SVGEGT. V was pared by 6 bases and J by 0 bases, with 15 bases between. This chain's CDR3 is CASSPSRAGSNQPQHF. The CDR3 bases are TGTGCCAGCAGCCCCTCCCGGGCAGGTAGCAATCAGCCCCAGCATTTT.